The present TCR beta chain was sequenced within a study of T cells in Graves' hyperthyroidism and ophthalmopathy. The CDR3 runs to 13 residues. Per germline, CDR1 SGHKS and CDR2 YYEKEE (reference sequence). V dropped 4 bases and J dropped 6; count of bases not matched to a gene: 2. Study-wide points: The model predicted ophthalmopathy a median around six months before onset. Peripheral blood also featured most of the thyroid clonotypes expanded above 0.001.

Reasons for excluding patients were uncontrolled infection, other autoimmune disease, pregnancy or lactation. Thyroid ultrasound, orbital computed tomography, clinical symptoms, and serum thyroxine and TRAb underpinned diagnoses. It was RNA transcripts that yielded the amplified TCR beta CDR3 regions. First-round RT-PCR of the TCR CDR3 relied on the HTBI primer set. TCRdb called the multiplex PCR reads again in MiXCR, with one record for every CDR3 protein. The repertoire has under 300,000 distinct CDR3 sequences, roughly 13% of them found once; the top ten carry approximately 7.9%. A remark on this clonotype: Its target is unknown.

Sequencing was carried out using blood. V gene TRBV5-5 combines with J gene TRBJ1-4; 8 bases align to TRBD1. The TCR sequence derives from a woman between 35 and 50 years old with Graves' hyperthyroidism. The CDR3 sequence is CASSQTGDEKLFF. CDR3 sequence (DNA): TGTGCCAGCAGCCAGACAGGGGATGAAAAACTGTTTTTT.